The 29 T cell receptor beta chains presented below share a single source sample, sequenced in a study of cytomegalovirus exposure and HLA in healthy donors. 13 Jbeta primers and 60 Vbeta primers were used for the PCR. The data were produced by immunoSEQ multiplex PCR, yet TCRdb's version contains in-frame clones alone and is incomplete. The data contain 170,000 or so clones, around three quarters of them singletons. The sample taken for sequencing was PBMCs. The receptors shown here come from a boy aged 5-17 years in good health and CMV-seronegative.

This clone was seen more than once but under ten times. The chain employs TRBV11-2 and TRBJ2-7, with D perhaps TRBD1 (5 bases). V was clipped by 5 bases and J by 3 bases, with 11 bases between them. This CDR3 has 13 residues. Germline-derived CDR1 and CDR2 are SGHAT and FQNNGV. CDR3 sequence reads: CASSPPDSYEQYF. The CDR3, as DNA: TGTGCCAGCAGCCCCCCCGACAGCTACGAGCAGTACTTC. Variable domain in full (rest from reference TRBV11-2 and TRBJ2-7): EAGVAQSPRYKIIEKRQSVAFWCNPISGHATLYWYQQILGQGPKLLIQFQNNGVVDDSQLPKDRFSAERLKGVDSTLKIQPAKLEDSAVYLCASSPPDSYEQYFGPGTRLTVT.

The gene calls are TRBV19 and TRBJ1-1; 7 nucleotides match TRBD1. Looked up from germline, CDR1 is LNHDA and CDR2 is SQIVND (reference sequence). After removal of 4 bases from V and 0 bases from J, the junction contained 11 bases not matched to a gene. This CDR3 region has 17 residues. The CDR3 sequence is CASSTLDRVALNTEAFF. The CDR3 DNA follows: TGTGCCAGTAGTACTCTCGACAGGGTGGCCTTGAACACTGAAGCTTTCTTT.

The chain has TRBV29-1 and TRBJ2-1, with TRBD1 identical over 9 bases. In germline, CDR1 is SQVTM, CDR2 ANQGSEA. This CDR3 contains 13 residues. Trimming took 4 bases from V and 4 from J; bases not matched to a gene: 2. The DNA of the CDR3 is TGCAGCGTTGGGACAGGGGTATACAATGAGCAGTTCTTC. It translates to CSVGTGVYNEQFF.

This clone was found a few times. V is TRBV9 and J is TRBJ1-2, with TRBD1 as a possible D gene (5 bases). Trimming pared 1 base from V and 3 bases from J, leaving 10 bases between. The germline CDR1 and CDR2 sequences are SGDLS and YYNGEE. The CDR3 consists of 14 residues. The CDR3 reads CASSVYGGDYGYTF. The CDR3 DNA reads TGTGCCAGCAGCGTATATGGGGGGGACTATGGCTACACCTTC.

CDR3 region: CAWRAGWEAFF. CDR3 in DNA: TGTGCCTGGAGGGCGGGATGGGAAGCTTTCTTT. The chain uses TRBV30 and TRBJ1-1; D not certain. Trimming shortened V by 3 bases and J by 8 bases, and 10 bases separated the two germline ends. The CDR3 consists of 11 residues. CDR1 GTSNPN and CDR2 SVGIG come from the germline V gene (reference sequence).

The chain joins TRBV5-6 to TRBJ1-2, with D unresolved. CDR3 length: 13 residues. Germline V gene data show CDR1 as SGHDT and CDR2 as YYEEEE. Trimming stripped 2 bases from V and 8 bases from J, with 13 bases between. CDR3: CASSFLARGGYTF. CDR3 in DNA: TGTGCCAGCAGCTTTTTGGCCCGGGGAGGCTACACCTTC. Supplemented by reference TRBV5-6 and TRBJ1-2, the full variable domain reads DAGVTQSPTHLIKTRGQQVTLRCSPKSGHDTVSWYQQALGQGPQFIFQYYEEEERQRGNFPDRFSGHQFPNYSSELNVNALLLGDSALYLCASSFLARGGYTFGSGTRLTVV.

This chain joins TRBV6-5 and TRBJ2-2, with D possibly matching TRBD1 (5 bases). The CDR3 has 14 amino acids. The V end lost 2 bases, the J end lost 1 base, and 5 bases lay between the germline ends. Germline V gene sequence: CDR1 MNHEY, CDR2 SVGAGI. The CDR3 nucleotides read TGTGCCAGCAGTTACGACAGGAACACCGGGGAGCTGTTTTTT. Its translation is CASSYDRNTGELFF.

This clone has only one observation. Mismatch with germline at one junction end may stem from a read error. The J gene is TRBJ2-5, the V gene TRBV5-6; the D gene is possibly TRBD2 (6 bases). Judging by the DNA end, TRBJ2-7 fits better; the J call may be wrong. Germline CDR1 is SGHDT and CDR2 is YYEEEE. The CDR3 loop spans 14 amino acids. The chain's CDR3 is CVSNTGVSSYEQYF. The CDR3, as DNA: TGTGTCAGCAACACGGGGGTTAGCTCCTACGAGCAGTACTTC.

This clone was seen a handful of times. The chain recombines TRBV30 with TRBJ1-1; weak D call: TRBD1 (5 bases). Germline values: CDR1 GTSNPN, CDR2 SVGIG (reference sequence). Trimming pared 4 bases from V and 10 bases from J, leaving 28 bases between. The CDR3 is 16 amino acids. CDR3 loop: CAWTLAGSKGIYRAFF. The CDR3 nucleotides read TGTGCCTGGACACTGGCGGGGAGTAAGGGGATCTACCGAGCTTTCTTT.

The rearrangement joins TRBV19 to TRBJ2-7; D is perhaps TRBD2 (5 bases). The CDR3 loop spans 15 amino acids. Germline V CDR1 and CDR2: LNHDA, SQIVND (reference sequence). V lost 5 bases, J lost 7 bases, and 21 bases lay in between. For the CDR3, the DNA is TGTGCCAGTAGTCCCACGACGAACGGGCGGAGGGAGCAGTACTTC. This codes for CASSPTTNGRREQYF. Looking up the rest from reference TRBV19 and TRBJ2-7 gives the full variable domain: DGGITQSPKYLFRKEGQNVTLSCEQNLNHDAMYWYRQDPGQGLRLIYYSQIVNDFQKGDIAEGYSVSREKKESFPLTVTSAQKNPTAFYLCASSPTTNGRREQYFGPGTRLTVT.

The CDR3 bases are TGTGCCACCAGCATCCAGGGTGAAGAGACCCAGTACTTC. Protein: CATSIQGEETQYF. V usage is TRBV15 and J usage is TRBJ2-5, with D perhaps TRBD1 (5 bases). CDR1 is LNHNV, CDR2 YYDKDF, per germline (reference sequence). With 4 bases removed from V and 3 bases from J, the gap between germline ends came to 9 bases. The CDR3 length is 13 residues.

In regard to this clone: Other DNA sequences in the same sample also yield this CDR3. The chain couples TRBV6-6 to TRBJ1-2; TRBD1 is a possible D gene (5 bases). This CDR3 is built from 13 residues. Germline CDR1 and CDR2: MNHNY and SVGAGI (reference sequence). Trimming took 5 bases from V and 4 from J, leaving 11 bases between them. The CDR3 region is CASSPTGGYGYTF. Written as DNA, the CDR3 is TGTGCCAGCAGTCCCACAGGCGGCTATGGCTACACCTTC.

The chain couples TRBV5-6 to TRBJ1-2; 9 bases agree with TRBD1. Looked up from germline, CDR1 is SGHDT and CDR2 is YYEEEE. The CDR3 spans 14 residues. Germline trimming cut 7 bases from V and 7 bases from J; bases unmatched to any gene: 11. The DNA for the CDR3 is TGTGCCAGCTCCACAGGGGGCGCTTCGGGTGGCTACACCTTC. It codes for CASSTGGASGGYTF.

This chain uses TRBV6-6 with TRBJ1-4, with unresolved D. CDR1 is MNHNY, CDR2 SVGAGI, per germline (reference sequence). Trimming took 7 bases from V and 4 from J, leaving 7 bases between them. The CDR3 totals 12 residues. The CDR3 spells CASKVSNEKLFF. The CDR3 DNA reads TGTGCCAGCAAAGTCAGTAATGAAAAACTGTTTTTT.

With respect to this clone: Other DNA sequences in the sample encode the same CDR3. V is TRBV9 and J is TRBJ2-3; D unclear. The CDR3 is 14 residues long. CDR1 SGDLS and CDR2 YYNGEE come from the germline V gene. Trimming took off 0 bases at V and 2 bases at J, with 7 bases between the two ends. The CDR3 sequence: CASSVGLNTDTQYF. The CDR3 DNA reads TGTGCCAGCAGCGTAGGGCTTAACACAGATACGCAGTATTTT.

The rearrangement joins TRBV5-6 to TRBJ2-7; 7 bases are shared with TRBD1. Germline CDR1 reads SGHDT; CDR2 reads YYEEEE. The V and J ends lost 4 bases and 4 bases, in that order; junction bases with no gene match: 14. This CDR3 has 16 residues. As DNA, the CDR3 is TGTGCCAGCAGCCCTTTGGGACAGTCGACCCCGTACGAGCAGTACTTC. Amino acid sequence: CASSPLGQSTPYEQYF.

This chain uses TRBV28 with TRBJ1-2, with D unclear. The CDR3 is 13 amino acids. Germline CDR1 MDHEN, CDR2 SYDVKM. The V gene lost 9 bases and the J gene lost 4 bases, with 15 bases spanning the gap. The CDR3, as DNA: TGTGCCAGTCAGCCTAGGCCTTTCTATGGCTACACCTTC. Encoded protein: CASQPRPFYGYTF.

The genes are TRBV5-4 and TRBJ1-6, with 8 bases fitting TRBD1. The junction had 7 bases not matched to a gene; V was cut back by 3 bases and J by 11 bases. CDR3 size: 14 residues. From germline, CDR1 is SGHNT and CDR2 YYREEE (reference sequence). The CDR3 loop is CASSWDRSGAPLHF. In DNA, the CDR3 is TGTGCCAGCAGCTGGGACAGGTCCGGCGCACCCCTCCACTTT.

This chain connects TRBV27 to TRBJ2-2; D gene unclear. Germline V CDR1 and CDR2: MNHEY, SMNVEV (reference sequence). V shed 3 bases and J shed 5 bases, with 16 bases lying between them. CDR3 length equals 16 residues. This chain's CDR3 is CASSFREYARTGELFF. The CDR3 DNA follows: TGTGCCAGCAGTTTCAGAGAATATGCGAGGACCGGGGAGCTGTTTTTT.

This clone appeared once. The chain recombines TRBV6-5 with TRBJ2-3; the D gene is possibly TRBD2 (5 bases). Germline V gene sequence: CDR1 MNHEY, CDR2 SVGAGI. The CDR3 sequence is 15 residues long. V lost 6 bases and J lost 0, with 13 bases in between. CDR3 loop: CASRTGRTSTDTQYF. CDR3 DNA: TGTGCCAGCAGGACGGGAAGGACCAGCACAGATACGCAGTATTTT.

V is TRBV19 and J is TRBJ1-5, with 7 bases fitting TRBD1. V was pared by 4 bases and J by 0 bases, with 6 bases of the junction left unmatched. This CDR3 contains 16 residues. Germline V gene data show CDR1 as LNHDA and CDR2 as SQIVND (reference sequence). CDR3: CASSTWGTVSNQPQHF. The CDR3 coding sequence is TGTGCCAGTAGTACCTGGGGGACAGTTAGCAATCAGCCCCAGCATTTT. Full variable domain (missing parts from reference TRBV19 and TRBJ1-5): DGGITQSPKYLFRKEGQNVTLSCEQNLNHDAMYWYRQDPGQGLRLIYYSQIVNDFQKGDIAEGYSVSREKKESFPLTVTSAQKNPTAFYLCASSTWGTVSNQPQHFGDGTRLSIL.

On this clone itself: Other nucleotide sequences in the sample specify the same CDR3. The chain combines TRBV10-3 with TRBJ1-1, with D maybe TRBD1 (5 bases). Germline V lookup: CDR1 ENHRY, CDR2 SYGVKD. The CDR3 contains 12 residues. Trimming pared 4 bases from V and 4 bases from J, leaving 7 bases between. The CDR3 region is CAISAGGTEAFF. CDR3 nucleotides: TGTGCCATCAGTGCGGGGGGCACTGAAGCTTTCTTT.

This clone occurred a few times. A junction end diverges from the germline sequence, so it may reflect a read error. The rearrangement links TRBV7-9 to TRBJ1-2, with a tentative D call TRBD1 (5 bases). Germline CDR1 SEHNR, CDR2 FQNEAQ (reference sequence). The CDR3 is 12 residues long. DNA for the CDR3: TGTTCCAGCAGCTTCTGGGAGGGGGGCTACACCTTC. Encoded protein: CSSSFWEGGYTF.

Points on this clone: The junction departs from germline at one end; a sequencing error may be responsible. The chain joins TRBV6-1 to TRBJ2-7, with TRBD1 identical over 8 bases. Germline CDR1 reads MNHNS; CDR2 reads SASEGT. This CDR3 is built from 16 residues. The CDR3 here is CASSEMGQALSHEQYF. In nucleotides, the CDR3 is TGTGCCAGCAGCGAAATGGGACAGGCCCTCTCCCACGAGCAGTACTTC.

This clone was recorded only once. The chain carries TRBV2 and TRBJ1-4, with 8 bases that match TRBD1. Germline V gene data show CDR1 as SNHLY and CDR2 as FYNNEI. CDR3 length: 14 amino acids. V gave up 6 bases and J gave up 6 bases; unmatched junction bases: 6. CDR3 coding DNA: TGTGCCAGCAGGCAAACAGGGGGGGATGAAAAACTGTTTTTT. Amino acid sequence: CASRQTGGDEKLFF. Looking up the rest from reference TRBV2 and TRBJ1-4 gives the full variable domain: EPEVTQTPSHQVTQMGQEVILRCVPISNHLYFYWYRQILGQKVEFLVSFYNNEISEKSEIFDDQFSVERPDGSNFTLKIRSTKLEDSAMYFCASRQTGGDEKLFFGSGTQLSVL.

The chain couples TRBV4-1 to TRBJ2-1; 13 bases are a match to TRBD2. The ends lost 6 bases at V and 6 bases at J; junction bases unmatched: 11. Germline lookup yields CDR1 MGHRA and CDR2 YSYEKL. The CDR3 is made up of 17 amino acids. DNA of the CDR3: TGCGCCAGCAGAGGGTACGAAGGACTAGCGGGAGCCAATGAGCAGTTCTTC. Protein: CASRGYEGLAGANEQFF.

CDR3 in amino acids: CASSLTRYNEQFF. The CDR3 region has the DNA TGTGCCAGCAGCTTAACGCGGTACAATGAGCAGTTCTTC. The chain has TRBV7-3 and TRBJ2-1; unclear D gene. CDR3 length equals 13 residues. The germline V and J ends were trimmed by 0 bases and 4 bases, with 4 bases remaining between them. Germline CDR1 is SGHTA and CDR2 is FQGTGA.

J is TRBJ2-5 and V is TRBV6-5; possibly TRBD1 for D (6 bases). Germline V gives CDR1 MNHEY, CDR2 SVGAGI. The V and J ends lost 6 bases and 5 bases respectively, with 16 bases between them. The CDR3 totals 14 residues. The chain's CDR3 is CASSQGHQKETQYF. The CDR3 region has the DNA TGTGCCAGCAGCCAGGGACACCAAAAGGAGACCCAGTACTTC.

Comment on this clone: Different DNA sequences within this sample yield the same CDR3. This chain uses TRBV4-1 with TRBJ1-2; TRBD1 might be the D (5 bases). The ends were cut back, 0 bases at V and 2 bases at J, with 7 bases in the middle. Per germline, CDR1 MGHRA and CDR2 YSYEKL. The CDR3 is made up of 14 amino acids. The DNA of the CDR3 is TGCGCCAGCAGCCAAGAGCAGGGCAACTATGGCTACACCTTC. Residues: CASSQEQGNYGYTF.